A selection of T cell receptor beta chains follows, all from one sample in a study of CXCR3-negative and CXCR3-positive naive CD8 T cells. Following a re-call of the 5' RACE reads, TCRdb has one entry per CDR3 protein and lacks DNA. This sample contains approximately 39,000 distinct CDR3 sequences. Sample: memory CD8+ T cells from blood. Source of these receptors: a human donor in good health. Some clones in this sample may be carry-over from other donors' samples. The CDR3 runs from the conserved cysteine through the conserved F or W.

v_call	j_call	cdr3_aa
TRBV28	TRBJ2-5	CASSLELGTGETQYF
TRBV6-5	TRBJ1-5	CASSLAEGANQPQHF
TRBV28	TRBJ2-7	CASSGIWDRALAGEAYEQYF
TRBV5-1	TRBJ2-1	CASSLAVDEQFF
TRBV6-5	TRBJ2-3	CASSLSGGPTDTQYF
TRBV4-3	TRBJ2-5	CASSQALRWGGAGDVTQYF
TRBV7-9	TRBJ2-7	CASSPTGTYEQYF
TRBV14	TRBJ2-1	CASSQESPLVAGNNEQFF
TRBV20-1	TRBJ2-2	CSARGDRGDSGELFF
TRBV5-1	TRBJ2-7	CASSLVVERGYEQYF